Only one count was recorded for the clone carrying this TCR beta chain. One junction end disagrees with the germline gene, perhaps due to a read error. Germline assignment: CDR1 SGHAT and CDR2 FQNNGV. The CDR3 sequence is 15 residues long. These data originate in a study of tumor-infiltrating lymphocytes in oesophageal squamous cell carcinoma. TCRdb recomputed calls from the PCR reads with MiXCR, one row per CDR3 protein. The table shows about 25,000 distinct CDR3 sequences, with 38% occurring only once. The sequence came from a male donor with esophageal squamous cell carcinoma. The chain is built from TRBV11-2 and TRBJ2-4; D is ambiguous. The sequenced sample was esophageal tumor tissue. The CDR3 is CTSSLFRIGFYEQYF. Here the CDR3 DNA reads TGTACCAGCAGCTTGTTTCGTATTGGTTTCTACGAGCAGTACTTT.